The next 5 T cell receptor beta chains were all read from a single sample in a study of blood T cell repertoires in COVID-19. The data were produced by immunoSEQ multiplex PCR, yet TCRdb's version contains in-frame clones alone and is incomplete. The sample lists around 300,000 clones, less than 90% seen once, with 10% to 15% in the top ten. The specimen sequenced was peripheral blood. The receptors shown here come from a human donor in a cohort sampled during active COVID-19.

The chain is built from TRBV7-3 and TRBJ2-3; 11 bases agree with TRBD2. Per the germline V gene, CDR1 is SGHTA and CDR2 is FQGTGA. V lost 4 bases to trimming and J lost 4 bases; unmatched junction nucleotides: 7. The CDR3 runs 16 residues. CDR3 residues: CASSSGTSGGPDTQYF. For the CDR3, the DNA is TGTGCCAGCAGCTCAGGGACTAGCGGAGGCCCAGATACGCAGTATTTT. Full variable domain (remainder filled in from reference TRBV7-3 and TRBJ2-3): GAGVSQTPSNKVTEKGKYVELRCDPISGHTALYWYRQSLGQGPEFLIYFQGTGAADDSGLPNDRFFAVRPEGSVSTLKIQRTERGDSAVYLCASSSGTSGGPDTQYFGPGTRLTVL.

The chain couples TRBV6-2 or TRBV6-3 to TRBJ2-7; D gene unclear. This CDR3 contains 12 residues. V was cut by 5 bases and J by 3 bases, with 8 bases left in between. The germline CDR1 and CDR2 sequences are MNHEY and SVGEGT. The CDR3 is CASSNPGYEQYF. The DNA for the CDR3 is TGTGCCAGCAGTAACCCGGGCTACGAGCAGTACTTC.

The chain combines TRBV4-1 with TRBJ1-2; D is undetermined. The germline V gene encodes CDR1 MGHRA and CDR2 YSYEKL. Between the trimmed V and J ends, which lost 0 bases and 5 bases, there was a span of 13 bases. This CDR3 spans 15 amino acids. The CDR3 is CASSQDTELYYGYTF. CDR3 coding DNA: TGCGCCAGCAGCCAAGATACCGAGTTATATTATGGCTACACCTTC.

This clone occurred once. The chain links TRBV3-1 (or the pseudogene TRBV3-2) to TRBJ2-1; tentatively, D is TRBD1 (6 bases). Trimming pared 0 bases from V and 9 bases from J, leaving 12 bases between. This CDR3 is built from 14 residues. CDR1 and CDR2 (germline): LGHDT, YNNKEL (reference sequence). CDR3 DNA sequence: TGTGCCAGCAGCCAAGATGTCGGGACACGTGAGCAGTTCTTC. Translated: CASSQDVGTREQFF.

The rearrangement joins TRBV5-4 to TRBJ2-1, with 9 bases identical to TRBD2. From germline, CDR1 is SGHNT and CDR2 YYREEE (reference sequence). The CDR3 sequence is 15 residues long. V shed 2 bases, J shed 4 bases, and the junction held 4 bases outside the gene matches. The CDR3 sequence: CASSFPSGDYNEQFF. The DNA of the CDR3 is TGTGCCAGCAGCTTCCCTAGCGGGGATTACAATGAGCAGTTCTTC. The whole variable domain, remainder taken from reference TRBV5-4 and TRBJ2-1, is ETGVTQSPTHLIKTRGQQVTLRCSSQSGHNTVSWYQQALGQGPQFIFQYYREEENGRGNFPPRFSGLQFPNYSSELNVNALELDDSALYLCASSFPSGDYNEQFFGPGTRLTVL.